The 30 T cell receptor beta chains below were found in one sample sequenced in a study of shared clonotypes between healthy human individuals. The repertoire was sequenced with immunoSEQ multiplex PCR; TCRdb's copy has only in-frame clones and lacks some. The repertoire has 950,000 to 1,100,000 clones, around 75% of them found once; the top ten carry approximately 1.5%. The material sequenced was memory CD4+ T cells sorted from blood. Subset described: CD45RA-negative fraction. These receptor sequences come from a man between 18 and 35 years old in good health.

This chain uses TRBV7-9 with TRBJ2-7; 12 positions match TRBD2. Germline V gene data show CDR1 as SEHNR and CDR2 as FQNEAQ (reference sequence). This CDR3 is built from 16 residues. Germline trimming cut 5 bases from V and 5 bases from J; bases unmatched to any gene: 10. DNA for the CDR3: TGTGCCAGCAGCGTTGACCGACTAGCGGGAGCCCACGAGCAGTACTTC. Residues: CASSVDRLAGAHEQYF.

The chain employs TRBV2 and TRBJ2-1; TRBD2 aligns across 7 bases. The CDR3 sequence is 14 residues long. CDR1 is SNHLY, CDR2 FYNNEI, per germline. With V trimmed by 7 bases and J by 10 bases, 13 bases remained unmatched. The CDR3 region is CASITSPGGGEQFF. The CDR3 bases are TGTGCCAGCATCACCTCCCCCGGGGGAGGGGAGCAGTTCTTC.

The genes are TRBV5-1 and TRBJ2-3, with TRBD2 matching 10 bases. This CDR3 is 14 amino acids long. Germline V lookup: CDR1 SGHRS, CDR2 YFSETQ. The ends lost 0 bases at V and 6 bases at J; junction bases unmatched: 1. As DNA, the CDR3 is TGCGCCAGCAGCTTGGAGCGGGAGGGGGATACGCAGTATTTT. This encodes CASSLEREGDTQYF.

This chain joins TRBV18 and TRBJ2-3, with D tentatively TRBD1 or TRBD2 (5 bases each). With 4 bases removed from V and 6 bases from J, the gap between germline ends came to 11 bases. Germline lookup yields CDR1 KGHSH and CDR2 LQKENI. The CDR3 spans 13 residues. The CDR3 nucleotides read TGTGCCAGCTCACAGGGACGTGACGATACGCAGTATTTT. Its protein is CASSQGRDDTQYF.

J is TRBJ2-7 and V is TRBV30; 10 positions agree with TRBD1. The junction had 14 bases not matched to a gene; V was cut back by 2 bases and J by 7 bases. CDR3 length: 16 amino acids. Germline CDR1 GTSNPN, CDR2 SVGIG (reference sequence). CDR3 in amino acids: CAWSHRGDRGLREQYF. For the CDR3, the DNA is TGTGCCTGGAGTCATCGGGGGGACAGGGGACTACGGGAGCAGTACTTC.

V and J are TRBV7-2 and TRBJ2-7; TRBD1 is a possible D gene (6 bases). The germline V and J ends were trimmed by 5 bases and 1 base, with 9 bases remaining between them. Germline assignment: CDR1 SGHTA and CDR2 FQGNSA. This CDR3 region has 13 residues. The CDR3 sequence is CASSHQGSYEQYF. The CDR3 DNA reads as TGTGCCAGCAGCCATCAGGGGTCCTACGAGCAGTACTTC.

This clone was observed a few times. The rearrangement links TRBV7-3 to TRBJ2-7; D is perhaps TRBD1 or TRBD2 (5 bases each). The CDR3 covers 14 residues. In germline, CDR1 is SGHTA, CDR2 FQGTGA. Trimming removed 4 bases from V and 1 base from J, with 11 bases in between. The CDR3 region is CASSSGTESYEQYF. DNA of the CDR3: TGTGCCAGCAGCTCAGGGACGGAGTCCTACGAGCAGTACTTC.

The CDR3 DNA is TGTGCCAGCAGTGAAGGGACACTATCTACTCAGCCCCAGCATTTT. Translating gives CASSEGTLSTQPQHF. The J gene is TRBJ1-5, the V gene TRBV6-1; D may be TRBD1 (5 bases). The V and J ends lost 1 base and 6 bases respectively, with 13 bases between them. CDR1 is MNHNS and CDR2 is SASEGT in the germline V gene. The CDR3 is made up of 15 amino acids.

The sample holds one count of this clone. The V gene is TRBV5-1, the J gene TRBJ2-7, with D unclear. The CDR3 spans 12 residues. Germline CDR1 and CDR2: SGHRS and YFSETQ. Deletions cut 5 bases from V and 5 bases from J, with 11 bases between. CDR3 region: CASSPGYDEQYF. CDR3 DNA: TGCGCCAGCAGTCCCGGGTACGACGAGCAGTACTTC.

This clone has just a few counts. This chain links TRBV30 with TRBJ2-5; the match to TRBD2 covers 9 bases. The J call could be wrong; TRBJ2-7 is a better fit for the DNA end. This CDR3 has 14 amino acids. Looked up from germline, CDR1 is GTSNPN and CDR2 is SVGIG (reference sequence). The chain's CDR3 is CAWSETSGLYEQYF. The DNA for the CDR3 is TGTGCCTGGAGTGAGACTAGCGGATTGTACGAGCAGTACTTC.

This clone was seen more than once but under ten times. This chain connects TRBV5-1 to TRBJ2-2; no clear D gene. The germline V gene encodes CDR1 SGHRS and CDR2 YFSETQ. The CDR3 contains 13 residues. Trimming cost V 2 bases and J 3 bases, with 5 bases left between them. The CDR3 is CASSFIDTGELFF. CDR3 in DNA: TGCGCCAGCAGCTTTATAGACACCGGGGAGCTGTTTTTT. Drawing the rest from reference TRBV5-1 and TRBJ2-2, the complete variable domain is KAGVTQTPRYLIKTRGQQVTLSCSPISGHRSVSWYQQTPGQGLQFLFEYFSETQRNKGNFPGRFSGRQFSNSRSEMNVSTLELGDSALYLCASSFIDTGELFFGEGSRLTVL.

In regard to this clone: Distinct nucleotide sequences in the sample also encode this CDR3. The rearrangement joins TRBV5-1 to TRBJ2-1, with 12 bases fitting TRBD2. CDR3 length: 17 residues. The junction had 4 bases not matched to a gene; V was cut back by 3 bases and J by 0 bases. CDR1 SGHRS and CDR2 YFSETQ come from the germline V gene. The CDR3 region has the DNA TGCGCCAGCAGCTCCCTAGCGGGGGGGAGCTCCTACAATGAGCAGTTCTTC. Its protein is CASSSLAGGSSYNEQFF.

DNA of the CDR3: TGTGCCAGCAGTTCATGGGACCAGCCCCAGCATTTT. This gives the protein CASSSWDQPQHF. The rearrangement links TRBV28 to TRBJ1-5, with D possibly matching TRBD1 (5 bases). Germline V gene lookup returns CDR1 MDHEN and CDR2 SYDVKM. This CDR3 spans 12 amino acids. Between the trimmed V and J ends, which lost 4 bases and 7 bases, there was a span of 8 bases. The full variable domain, completed using reference TRBV28 and TRBJ1-5, is DVKVTQSSRYLVKRTGEKVFLECVQDMDHENMFWYRQDPGLGLRLIYFSYDVKMKEKGDIPEGYSVSREKKERFSLILESASTNQTSMYLCASSSWDQPQHFGDGTRLSIL.

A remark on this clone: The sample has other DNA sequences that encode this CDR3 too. CDR3 nucleotide sequence: TGTGCCAGCAGCTTAGGGACAGTGGCCTACGAGCAGTACTTC. Translated, it gives CASSLGTVAYEQYF. V usage is TRBV7-9 and J usage is TRBJ2-7; possibly TRBD1 for D (6 bases). The CDR3 totals 14 residues. Germline lookup yields CDR1 SEHNR and CDR2 FQNEAQ (reference sequence). V was shortened by 1 base and J by 2 bases, with 9 bases between the two germline ends.

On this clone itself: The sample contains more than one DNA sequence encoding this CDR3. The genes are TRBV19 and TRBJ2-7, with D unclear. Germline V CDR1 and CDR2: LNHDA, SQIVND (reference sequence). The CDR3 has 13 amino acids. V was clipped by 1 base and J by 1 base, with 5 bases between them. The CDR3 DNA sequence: TGTGCCAGTAGTATAGGGGCATCCTACGAGCAGTACTTC. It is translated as CASSIGASYEQYF.

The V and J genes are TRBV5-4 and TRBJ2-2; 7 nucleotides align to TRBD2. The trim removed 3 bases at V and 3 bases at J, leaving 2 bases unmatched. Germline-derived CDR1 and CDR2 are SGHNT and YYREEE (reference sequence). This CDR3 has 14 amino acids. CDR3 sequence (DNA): TGTGCCAGCAGCTGGGGAGGGGACACCGGGGAGCTGTTTTTT. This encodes CASSWGGDTGELFF.

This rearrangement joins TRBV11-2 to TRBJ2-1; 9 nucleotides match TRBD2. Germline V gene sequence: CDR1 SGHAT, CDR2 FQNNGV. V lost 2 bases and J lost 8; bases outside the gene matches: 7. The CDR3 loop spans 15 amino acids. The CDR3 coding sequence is TGTGCCAGCAGCTTATTGGCGGGGGGGCCGCATGAGCAGTTCTTC. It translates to CASSLLAGGPHEQFF. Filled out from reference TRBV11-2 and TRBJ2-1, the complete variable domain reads EAGVAQSPRYKIIEKRQSVAFWCNPISGHATLYWYQQILGQGPKLLIQFQNNGVVDDSQLPKDRFSAERLKGVDSTLKIQPAKLEDSAVYLCASSLLAGGPHEQFFGPGTRLTVL.

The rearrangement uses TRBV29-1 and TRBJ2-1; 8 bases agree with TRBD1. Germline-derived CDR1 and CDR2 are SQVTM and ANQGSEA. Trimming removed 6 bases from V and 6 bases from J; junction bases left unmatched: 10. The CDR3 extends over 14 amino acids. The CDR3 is CSVSAGGSVNEQFF. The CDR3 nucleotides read TGCAGCGTATCCGCAGGGGGCTCGGTCAATGAGCAGTTCTTC.

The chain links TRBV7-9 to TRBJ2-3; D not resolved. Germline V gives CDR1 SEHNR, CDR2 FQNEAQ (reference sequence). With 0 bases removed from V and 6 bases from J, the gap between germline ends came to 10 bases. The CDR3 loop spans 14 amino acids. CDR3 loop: CASSLADHTDTQYF. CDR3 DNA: TGTGCCAGCAGCTTAGCGGACCACACCGATACGCAGTATTTT.

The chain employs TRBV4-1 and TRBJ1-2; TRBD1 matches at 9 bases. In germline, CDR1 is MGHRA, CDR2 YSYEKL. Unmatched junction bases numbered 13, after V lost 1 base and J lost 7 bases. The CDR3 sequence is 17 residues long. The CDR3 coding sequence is TGCGCCAGCAGCCAAGGGAATTCTGGACAGGGGTATGGTGGCTACACCTTC. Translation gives CASSQGNSGQGYGGYTF.

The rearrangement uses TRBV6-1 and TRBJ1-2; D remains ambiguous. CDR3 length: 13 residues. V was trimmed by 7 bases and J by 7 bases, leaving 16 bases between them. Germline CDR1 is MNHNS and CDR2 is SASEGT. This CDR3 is CASTLGPLGGYTF. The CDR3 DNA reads TGTGCCAGCACCTTAGGGCCGCTTGGTGGCTACACCTTC.

The CDR3 sequence is CASSLGASAWYF. CDR3 nucleotide sequence: TGTGCCAGCAGCTTAGGGGCTAGTGCGTGGTATTTT. This sequence joins TRBV7-9 and TRBJ2-3; D is undetermined. V shed 1 base and J shed 14 bases, with 13 bases lying between them. Germline CDR1 is SEHNR and CDR2 is FQNEAQ (reference sequence). This CDR3 spans 12 amino acids.

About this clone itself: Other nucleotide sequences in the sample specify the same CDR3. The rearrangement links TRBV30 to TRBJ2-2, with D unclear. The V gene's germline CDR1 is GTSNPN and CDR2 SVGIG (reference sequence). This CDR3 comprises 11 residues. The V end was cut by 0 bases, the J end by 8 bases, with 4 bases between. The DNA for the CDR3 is TGTGCCTGGAGTGTAGGGGGGGAGCTGTTTTTT. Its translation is CAWSVGGELFF.

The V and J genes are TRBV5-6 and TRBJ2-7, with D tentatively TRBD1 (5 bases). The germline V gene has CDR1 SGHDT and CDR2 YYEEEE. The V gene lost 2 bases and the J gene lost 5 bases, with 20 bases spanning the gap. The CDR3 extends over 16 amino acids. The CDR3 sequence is CASSLRTPRGRDEQYF. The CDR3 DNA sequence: TGTGCCAGCAGCTTAAGGACGCCAAGGGGCAGGGACGAGCAGTACTTC.

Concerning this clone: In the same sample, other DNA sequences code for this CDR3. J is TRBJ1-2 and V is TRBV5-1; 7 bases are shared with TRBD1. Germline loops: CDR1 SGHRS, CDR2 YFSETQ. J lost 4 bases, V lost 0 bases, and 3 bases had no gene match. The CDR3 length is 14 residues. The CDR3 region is CASSLGQGLYGYTF. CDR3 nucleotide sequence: TGCGCCAGCAGCTTGGGACAGGGCCTCTATGGCTACACCTTC.

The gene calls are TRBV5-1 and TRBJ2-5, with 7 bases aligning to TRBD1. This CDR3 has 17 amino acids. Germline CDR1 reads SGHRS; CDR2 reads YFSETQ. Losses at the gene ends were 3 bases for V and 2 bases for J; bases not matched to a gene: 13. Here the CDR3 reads CASSSGILRQGQETQYF. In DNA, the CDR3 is TGCGCCAGCAGCTCGGGAATACTACGACAGGGACAAGAGACCCAGTACTTC.

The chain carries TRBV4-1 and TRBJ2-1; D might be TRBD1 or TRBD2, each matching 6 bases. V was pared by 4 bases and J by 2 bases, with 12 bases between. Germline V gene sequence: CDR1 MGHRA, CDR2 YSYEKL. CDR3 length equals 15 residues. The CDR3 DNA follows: TGCGCCAGCAGCCTCACGGGGGCCCCCTACAATGAGCAGTTCTTC. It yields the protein CASSLTGAPYNEQFF.

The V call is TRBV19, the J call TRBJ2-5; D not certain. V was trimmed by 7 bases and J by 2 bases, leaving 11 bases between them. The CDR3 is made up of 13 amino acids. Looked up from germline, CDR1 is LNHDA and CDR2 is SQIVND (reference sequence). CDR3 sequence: CASIGRFQETQYF. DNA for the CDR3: TGTGCCAGTATAGGGCGATTTCAAGAGACCCAGTACTTC.

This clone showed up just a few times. The CDR3 DNA is TGTGCCAGCAGCTTATACACAGGGGCGGAACAGCCCCAGCATTTT. Translated: CASSLYTGAEQPQHF. The chain joins TRBV7-9 to TRBJ1-5; 7 nucleotides align to TRBD1. V was clipped by 2 bases and J by 7 bases; unmatched bases: 8. Per the germline V gene, CDR1 is SEHNR and CDR2 is FQNEAQ (reference sequence). The CDR3 runs to 15 residues.

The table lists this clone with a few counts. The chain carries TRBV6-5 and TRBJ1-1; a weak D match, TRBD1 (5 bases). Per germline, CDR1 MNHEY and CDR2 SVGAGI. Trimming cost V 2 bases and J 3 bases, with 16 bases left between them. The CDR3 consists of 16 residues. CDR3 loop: CASSYRPARGDTEAFF. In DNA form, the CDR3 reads TGTGCCAGCAGTTACCGGCCGGCTCGAGGGGACACTGAAGCTTTCTTT.